These 18 T cell receptor beta chains were all obtained from the same sample, sequenced in a study of neurological immune-mediated disorders. One entry per CDR3 protein results from TCRdb running MiXCR on the 5' RACE reads. The data hold about 66,000 distinct CDR3 sequences, with about 4.2% observed a single time. The sample consisted of PBMCs. These receptors were obtained from a man under 40 with multiple sclerosis.

The gene calls are TRBV11-2 and TRBJ1-2; 8 nucleotides agree with TRBD1. The CDR3 is 18 residues long. Trimming removed 2 bases from V and 2 bases from J; junction bases left unmatched: 13. Germline V gene sequence: CDR1 SGHAT, CDR2 FQNNGV. This chain's CDR3 is CASSLRGSGDRSNYGYTF. The CDR3 DNA follows: TGTGCCAGCAGCTTACGGGGATCCGGGGACAGGAGCAACTATGGCTACACCTTC.

Many counts were recorded for this clonotype. The chain couples TRBV7-2 to TRBJ2-2; D not resolved. V was clipped by 1 base and J by 4 bases, with 7 bases between them. This CDR3 contains 14 residues. Germline assignment: CDR1 SGHTA and CDR2 FQGNSA. The CDR3 region is CASSLDGATGELFF. CDR3 DNA: TGTGCCAGCAGCTTAGACGGTGCCACCGGGGAGCTGTTTTTT.

This clonotype appeared many times. The chain carries TRBV12-3 or TRBV12-4 and TRBJ2-3; D is possibly TRBD1 or TRBD2 (7 bases each). V was shortened by 4 bases and J by 5 bases, with 19 bases between the two germline ends. The CDR3 is 16 amino acids. The CDR3 nucleotides are TGTGCCAGCAGTTCCCAGTCAGGGGGAGGGGGAGATACGCAGTATTTT. It codes for CASSSQSGGGGDTQYF.

The chain combines TRBV29-1 with TRBJ2-7; 8 positions agree with TRBD1. Germline CDR1 reads SQVTM; CDR2 reads ANQGSEA. The CDR3 runs 14 residues. With V trimmed by 2 bases and J by 2 bases, 5 bases remained unmatched. As DNA, the CDR3 is TGCAGCGTTGAATTTTGGACAGGGACCTACGAGCAGTACTTC. This gives the protein CSVEFWTGTYEQYF.

A single count supports this clonotype. The CDR3 coding sequence is TGCAGTGCTAGAGACGTCGGCGGGAGGGGATCATACGAGCAGTACTTC. It codes for CSARDVGGRGSYEQYF. The J gene is TRBJ2-7, the V gene TRBV20-1, with TRBD2 matching 9 bases. CDR3 size: 16 residues. V was clipped by 0 bases and J by 4 bases; unmatched bases: 10. The germline V gene has CDR1 DFQATT and CDR2 SNEGSKA (reference sequence).

This chain connects TRBV10-3 to TRBJ2-3; 10 nucleotides agree with TRBD2. CDR1 is ENHRY and CDR2 is SYGVKD in the germline V gene. This CDR3 region has 16 residues. The V and J ends lost 0 bases and 5 bases, in that order; junction bases with no gene match: 5. The CDR3 loop is CAISESGTSVIDTQYF. Written as DNA, the CDR3 is TGTGCCATCAGTGAGTCGGGGACTAGCGTGATAGATACGCAGTATTTT.

This clonotype was seen many times. The chain joins TRBV20-1 to TRBJ2-7; either TRBD1 or TRBD2 may fit D (5 bases each). Between the trimmed V and J ends, which lost 5 bases and 9 bases, there was a span of 14 bases. Looked up from germline, CDR1 is DFQATT and CDR2 is SNEGSKA (reference sequence). The CDR3 is made up of 11 amino acids. Here the CDR3 reads CSASDGAGQYF. For the CDR3, the DNA is TGCAGTGCTTCGGACGGGGCGGGGCAGTACTTC.

This clonotype was recorded at least ten times. V is TRBV7-8 and J is TRBJ2-1; 11 bases are shared with TRBD2. Per germline, CDR1 SGHVS and CDR2 FQNEAQ. V shed 5 bases and J 7 bases; nucleotides not matched to a gene: 10. The CDR3 runs to 16 residues. In DNA form, the CDR3 reads TGTGCCAGCAGCCCCAGGACTAGCGGGTTCTGGAATGAGCAGTTCTTC. Protein: CASSPRTSGFWNEQFF.

In this sample, this clonotype turned up many times. This chain connects TRBV6-5 to TRBJ2-5; TRBD1 matches at 7 bases. There are 16 residues in the CDR3. Per the germline V gene, CDR1 is MNHEY and CDR2 is SVGAGI. V was clipped by 0 bases and J by 2 bases; unmatched bases: 6. The chain's CDR3 is CASSYSIRDRQETQYF. In DNA form, the CDR3 reads TGTGCCAGCAGTTACTCGATCCGGGACAGACAAGAGACCCAGTACTTC.

This clonotype was seen at least ten times. The V call is TRBV6-5, the J call TRBJ2-3, with D tentatively TRBD1 (5 bases). The germline CDR1 and CDR2 sequences are MNHEY and SVGAGI. The V gene lost 5 bases and the J gene lost 0 bases, with 9 bases spanning the gap. The CDR3 runs 14 residues. CDR3: CASSPRVSTDTQYF. The CDR3, as DNA: TGTGCCAGCAGTCCCAGGGTTAGCACAGATACGCAGTATTTT.

This clonotype was detected only a few times. The junction shows a germline mismatch at one end, possibly a read error. V usage is TRBV7-2 and J usage is TRBJ2-5; D gene ambiguous. The germline gives CDR1 SGHTA, CDR2 FQGNSA. This CDR3 has 14 amino acids. CDR3 in DNA: TGTGCCAGCAGCTTAGAGCAGACAATACCCCCCCATTACTTC. Amino acid sequence: CASSLEQTIPPHYF. The variable domain in full, with the rest retrieved from reference TRBV7-2 and TRBJ2-5, is GAGVSQSPSNKVTEKGKDVELRCDPISGHTALYWYRQSLGQGLEFLIYFQGNSAPDKSGLPSDRFSAERTGGSVSTLTIQRTQQEDSAVYLCASSLEQTIPPHYFGPGTRLLVL.

This clonotype was seen repeatedly, ten times or more. The V and J genes are TRBV4-1 and TRBJ2-5, with D possibly TRBD2 on 5 matching bases. The V gene's germline CDR1 is MGHRA and CDR2 YSYEKL. V lost 0 bases and J lost 5, with 13 bases in between. The CDR3 is made up of 15 amino acids. CDR3 region: CASSQDRKGGETQYF. CDR3 in DNA: TGCGCCAGCAGCCAAGACCGCAAGGGCGGGGAGACCCAGTACTTC.

The sample holds many counts of this clonotype. This chain joins TRBV10-3 and TRBJ2-5; D gene unclear. The CDR3 runs to 16 residues. Trimming took off 4 bases at V and 7 bases at J, with 22 bases between the two ends. Germline CDR1 reads ENHRY; CDR2 reads SYGVKD. The CDR3: CAISATKGRPNGTQYF. CDR3 coding DNA: TGTGCCATCAGTGCAACTAAGGGCCGCCCAAATGGGACCCAGTACTTC.

V and J are TRBV7-6 and TRBJ2-7; the D is unclear. There are 13 residues in the CDR3. Trimming cost V 5 bases and J 2 bases, with 10 bases left between them. Germline-derived CDR1 and CDR2 are SGHVS and FNYEAQ. The CDR3, as DNA: TGTGCCAGCAGCCCCCTCTCCACCTACGAGCAGTACTTC. Translating it yields CASSPLSTYEQYF. Filled out from reference TRBV7-6 and TRBJ2-7, the complete variable domain reads GAGVSQSPRYKVTKRGQDVALRCDPISGHVSLYWYRQALGQGPEFLTYFNYEAQQDKSGLPNDRFSAERPEGSISTLTIQRTEQRDSAMYRCASSPLSTYEQYFGPGTRLTVT.

The table lists this clonotype with many counts. This sequence joins TRBV6-1 and TRBJ1-1; D unresolved. The CDR3 is 13 amino acids. The V end lost 7 bases, the J end lost 1 base, and 10 bases lay between the germline ends. The germline gives CDR1 MNHNS, CDR2 SASEGT. Written as DNA, the CDR3 is TGTGCCAGCATAAGAGTTCCGAACACTGAAGCTTTCTTT. Translated, it gives CASIRVPNTEAFF.

This clonotype appeared many times. The CDR3 DNA sequence: TGCGCCAGCAGCTTGAGAGCCGGGACATTGAACACTGAAGCTTTCTTT. Encoded protein: CASSLRAGTLNTEAFF. The chain links TRBV5-1 to TRBJ1-1, with TRBD1 as a possible D gene (6 bases). Germline V gives CDR1 SGHRS, CDR2 YFSETQ. CDR3 length: 16 residues. Trimming removed 1 base from V and 0 bases from J, with 13 bases in between.

This clonotype has a count of ten or more. The chain has TRBV3-1 and TRBJ1-2; 8 bases match TRBD1. V gave up 3 bases and J gave up 7 bases; unmatched junction bases: 7. The CDR3 length is 14 residues. Per germline, CDR1 LGHDT and CDR2 YNNKEL (reference sequence). The CDR3 nucleotides are TGTGCCAGCAGCCACCTCCAGGGGGCGGGTGGCTACACCTTC. It translates to CASSHLQGAGGYTF.

In nucleotides, the CDR3 is TGTGCCAGCAGCCCGATCTTGGGCAATCAGCCCCAGCATTTT. It encodes CASSPILGNQPQHF. This rearrangement joins TRBV12-3 or TRBV12-4 to TRBJ1-5; D gene uncertain. V was shortened by 6 bases and J by 2 bases, with 11 bases between the two germline ends. The CDR3 sequence is 14 residues long.